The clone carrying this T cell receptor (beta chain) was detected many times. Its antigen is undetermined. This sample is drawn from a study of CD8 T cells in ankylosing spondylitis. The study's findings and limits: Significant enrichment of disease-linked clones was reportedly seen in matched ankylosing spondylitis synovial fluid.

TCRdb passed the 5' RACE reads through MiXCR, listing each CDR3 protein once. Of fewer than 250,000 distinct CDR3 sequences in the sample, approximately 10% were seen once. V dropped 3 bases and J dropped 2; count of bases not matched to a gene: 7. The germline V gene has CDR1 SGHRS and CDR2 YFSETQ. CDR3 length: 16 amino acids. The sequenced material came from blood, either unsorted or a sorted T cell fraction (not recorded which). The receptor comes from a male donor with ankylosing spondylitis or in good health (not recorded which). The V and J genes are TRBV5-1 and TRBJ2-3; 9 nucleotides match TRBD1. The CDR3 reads CASSSQGTGITDTQYF. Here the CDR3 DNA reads TGCGCCAGCAGCTCCCAAGGGACAGGGATCACAGATACGCAGTATTTT.